This T cell receptor (beta chain) was documented in a study of blood T cell repertoires in COVID-19. Study at large: Samples representing acute and convalescent COVID-19 were sourced from the United States, Italy and Spain. Sample material is recorded as cDNA or gDNA derived from T cells, B-cell-depleted T cells, or PBMCs.

Per the authors' pipeline: For nucleated cells, counts were estimated from reference gene primer amplification. TCRdb keeps only in-frame clones here, not all; method: immunoSEQ multiplex PCR. Clone size and V and J calls were adopted from that table, with D and trimming inferred from the DNA. The table shows 100,000 to 150,000 clones, with around nine tenths occurring only once. The count of this clone is one. This CDR3 spans 13 amino acids. The V gene's germline CDR1 is MNHEY and CDR2 SVGAGI. The V end lost 6 bases, the J end lost 11 bases, and 16 bases lay between the germline ends. This chain connects TRBV6-5 to TRBJ1-4; tentatively, D is TRBD1 (5 bases). Sequenced sample: peripheral blood. This TCR came from a woman older than 75 with acute or convalescent COVID-19. The CDR3 reads CASRPGPGGKLFF. The CDR3 nucleotides are TGTGCCAGCAGACCCGGGCCGGGGGGGAAACTGTTTTTT.